What follows is one T cell receptor beta chain and its context. The antigen is not known. The V segment lost 5 bases and the J segment 7 bases; nucleotides outside the gene matches: 11. In germline, CDR1 is SGHDT, CDR2 YYEEEE. The CDR3 runs 16 residues. This sample is drawn from a study of T cells in localized non-small cell lung cancer. General study results and limits: T cell clonality was highest in uninvolved adjacent lung, above tumor. Owing to sequencing of a solitary tumor region, heterogeneity cannot be discounted. With higher T cell density in blood came longer overall survival.

The protocol was immunoSEQ multiplex PCR, while the TCRdb copy is restricted to in-frame clones and leaves out a portion. The sample consists of about 70,000 clones, approximately 88% of them appearing once. Here the sequenced sample was peripheral blood, taken before any cancer treatment. The source of this sequence is a female donor at least 60 years old with stage I lung adenocarcinoma. The V call is TRBV5-6, the J call TRBJ2-1, with 11 bases lining up with TRBD2. CDR3 sequence: CASRVRLAGSLNEQFF. The CDR3 nucleotides are TGTGCCAGCAGGGTACGACTAGCGGGATCCTTAAATGAGCAGTTCTTC.